The T cell receptor beta chain described here comes from a study of blood T cell repertoires in COVID-19. Study as a whole: Spain, Italy and the United States supplied samples that represented acute and convalescent COVID-19. T cells, B-cell-depleted T cells, or PBMCs provided the cDNA or gDNA that served as material.

Original processing methods: Quantification of nucleated cells was approximated via reference gene primer amplification. Data came from immunoSEQ multiplex PCR; TCRdb stores just in-frame clones and leaves some out. V and J calls and clone size are given by that table; D and trimming were obtained from the DNA. Among 280,000 or so clones, around 88% were seen once, and the ten largest hold 6.9%. Germline CDR1 reads LNHDA; CDR2 reads SQIVND (reference sequence). Trimming took 1 base from V and 0 from J, leaving 10 bases between them. This CDR3 is 16 amino acids long. The receptor was derived from a woman aged 25 to 39 who had recovered from COVID-19. The rearrangement joins TRBV19 to TRBJ1-5; D is unresolved. The sequencing input was peripheral blood. As DNA, the CDR3 is TGTGCCAGTAGTATAGCCCGCCCCGGTAGCAATCAGCCCCAGCATTTT. Encoded protein: CASSIARPGSNQPQHF.